This T cell receptor beta chain was found in a study of T cells in Graves' hyperthyroidism and ophthalmopathy. Germline trimming cut 6 bases from V and 4 bases from J; bases unmatched to any gene: 7. Germline CDR1 SQVTM, CDR2 ANQGSEA. This CDR3 contains 13 residues. Remarks on this clonotype: The target antigen is unknown.

Notes on the study in general: Classification by a 13 V-J model distinguished ophthalmopathy from stable hyperthyroidism. Most clonotypes that expanded in the thyroid above 0.001 also showed up in blood.

Patients were excluded for uncontrolled infection, other autoimmune disease, pregnancy or lactation. Clinicians diagnosed patients from clinical symptoms, serum thyroxine and TRAb, thyroid ultrasound and orbital computed tomography. Researchers took RNA transcripts and amplified the TCR beta CDR3 regions from them. First-round RT-PCR targeting the TCR CDR3 was performed with the HTBI primer set. TCRdb fed the multiplex PCR reads into MiXCR, producing one record per CDR3 protein. The sample comprises roughly 580,000 distinct CDR3 sequences, under 60% of which are singletons, and 8.2% rests with the top ten.

The chain carries TRBV29-1 and TRBJ1-2; 8 bases fit TRBD1. Sequencing input: peripheral blood or thyroid tissue (not recorded which). The receptor was derived from a woman between 18 and 29 years old with Graves' hyperthyroidism. CDR3 region: CSVGGQVAYGYTF. CDR3 in DNA: TGCAGCGTGGGGGGACAGGTAGCCTATGGCTACACCTTC.